Listed below are T cell receptor beta chains from one sample, sequenced in a study of blood T cell repertoires in COVID-19. Produced via immunoSEQ multiplex PCR; TCRdb's table is partial and in-frame only. Of some 240,000 clones listed, around 81% were seen once; the top ten hold roughly 3.1%. The source material was PBMCs or T cells enriched from blood (not recorded which). Receptors originate from a man in his fifties or sixties who had recovered from COVID-19. Both conserved end residues are part of each CDR3. The D gene is left open where the match is weak. Clone size is given for some rows only: seen once, a few or many times, or a class if the clone is expanded.

D gene	J gene	clone size	V gene	CDR3 protein	CDR3 DNA
.	TRBJ1-2	.	TRBV2	CASREASRNDYGYTF	TGTGCCAGCAGAGAGGCCTCGAGGAATGACTATGGCTACACCTTC
TRBD2	TRBJ2-1	few	TRBV19	CASRPLAGRNEQFF	TGTGCCAGTAGGCCACTAGCGGGTAGAAATGAGCAGTTCTTC
TRBD2	TRBJ2-3	.	TRBV27	CASRPSSGGPTALHTDTQYF	TGTGCCAGCAGACCTTCTAGCGGGGGGCCGACCGCTTTACACACAGATACGCAGTATTTT
.	TRBJ2-5	.	TRBV7-9	CASSLGPLRGETQYF	TGTGCCAGCAGCTTAGGACCCCTACGGGGGGAGACCCAGTACTTC
TRBD2	TRBJ2-1	.	TRBV29-1	CSVAPIRSGGIYNEQFF	TGCAGCGTAGCACCGATTCGGAGCGGGGGGATCTACAATGAGCAGTTCTTC
.	TRBJ1-4	.	TRBV7-9	CASSLAMPMANEKLFF	TGTGCCAGCAGCTTAGCTATGCCTATGGCTAATGAAAAACTGTTTTTT
.	TRBJ1-2	.	TRBV16	CASSQTQDGSGYTF	TGTGCCAGCAGCCAGACTCAGGATGGGAGTGGCTACACCTTC
.	TRBJ1-2	.	TRBV11-2	CASSLKGDYGYTF	TGTGCCAGCAGCTTGAAAGGGGACTATGGCTACACCTTC
.	TRBJ1-6	once	TRBV7-6	CASSLAAAFNSPLHF	TGTGCCAGCAGCTTAGCGGCGGCTTTTAATTCACCCCTCCACTTT
.	TRBJ1-1	.	TRBV2	CASSEVVRAAEAFF	TGTGCCAGCAGTGAGGTAGTGAGGGCAGCTGAAGCTTTCTTT
.	TRBJ2-3	.	TRBV7-8	CASRAESTDTQYF	TGTGCCAGCAGGGCGGAGAGCACAGATACGCAGTATTTT
.	TRBJ2-1	.	TRBV10-3	CAISDDRRRQFF	TGTGCCATCAGTGATGACAGAAGACGTCAGTTCTTC
.	TRBJ1-1	many	TRBV6-5	CASSSGGRVSNTEAFF	TGTGCCAGCAGTTCCGGAGGGAGGGTTTCGAACACTGAAGCTTTCTTT
.	TRBJ2-1	.	TRBV3-1/TRBV3-2	CASSQGLPSYNEQFF	TGTGCCAGCAGCCAGGGACTCCCCTCCTACAATGAGCAGTTCTTC
.	TRBJ1-5	.	TRBV7-2	CASSPVGRPQHF	TGTGCCAGCAGCCCAGTGGGGAGGCCCCAGCATTTT
TRBD1	TRBJ2-3	.	TRBV5-4	CASSSGTDGDTQYF	TGTGCCAGCAGCTCCGGGACAGACGGAGATACGCAGTATTTT
.	TRBJ2-3	few	TRBV3-1/TRBV3-2	CASSSRVASTQYF	TGTGCCAGCAGCTCCCGGGTGGCCTCTACGCAGTATTTT
.	TRBJ1-4	.	TRBV6-5	CASRQGSITNEKLFF	TGTGCCAGTCGCCAGGGGTCCATAACTAATGAAAAACTGTTTTTT
TRBD1	TRBJ1-1	.	TRBV2	CASRPRGQGTEAFF	TGTGCCAGCAGGCCCAGGGGGCAAGGCACTGAAGCTTTCTTT
TRBD2	TRBJ2-2	.	TRBV2	CASSEGLSTGELFF	TGTGCCAGCAGTGAGGGACTAAGCACCGGGGAGCTGTTTTTT
TRBD2	TRBJ2-2	.	TRBV4-1	CASSLAGPPWTGELFF	TGCGCCAGCAGCCTAGCGGGGCCACCTTGGACCGGGGAGCTGTTTTTT
.	TRBJ2-5	.	TRBV7-9	CASSVRGGQETQYF	TGTGCCAGCAGCGTTAGGGGCGGACAAGAGACCCAGTACTTC
.	TRBJ2-2	.	TRBV14	CASSWDLNTGELFF	TGTGCCAGCAGCTGGGACTTAAACACCGGGGAGCTGTTTTTT
TRBD2	TRBJ2-1	.	TRBV7-2	CASSSRSSGRTNEQFF	TGTGCCAGCAGCTCCCGTTCTAGCGGGAGGACAAATGAGCAGTTCTTC
TRBD2	TRBJ2-4	.	TRBV7-2	CASSLSRGGKNIQYF	TGTGCCAGCAGCTTAAGCCGGGGGGGCAAAAACATTCAGTACTTC
.	TRBJ2-7	.	TRBV29-1	CSVDRGSSYEQYF	TGCAGCGTTGATAGGGGGTCTTCCTACGAGCAGTACTTC
TRBD2	TRBJ2-1	.	TRBV6-5	CASSYKWAGGNEQFF	TGTGCCAGCAGTTACAAGTGGGCGGGGGGAAATGAGCAGTTCTTC
TRBD1	TRBJ1-2	.	TRBV25-1	CASSEGQGTYGYTF	TGTGCCAGCAGTGAAGGACAGGGGACCTATGGCTACACCTTC
TRBD1	TRBJ1-3	.	TRBV9	CASSPPGTGSGNTIYF	TGTGCCAGCAGCCCCCCCGGGACAGGCAGTGGAAACACCATATATTTT
.	TRBJ2-7	few	TRBV12-3/TRBV12-4	CASSSAYEQYF	TGTGCCAGCAGTTCAGCCTACGAGCAGTACTTC
.	TRBJ2-7	.	TRBV19	CASSIGLQGTYEQYF	TGTGCCAGTAGTATAGGGCTACAGGGCACCTACGAGCAGTACTTC
TRBD1	TRBJ1-2	once	TRBV28	CASSSPTGGVEGYTF	TGTGCCAGCAGTTCCCCGACAGGGGGGGTTGAGGGCTACACCTTC
TRBD2	TRBJ2-2	.	TRBV18	CASSPPAGANTGELFF	TGTGCCAGCTCACCTCCCGCGGGAGCGAACACCGGGGAGCTGTTTTTT
TRBD2	TRBJ2-6	.	TRBV5-1	CASSSTSGNRANVLTF	TGCGCCAGCAGCAGTACTAGCGGGAATAGGGCCAACGTCCTGACTTTC
TRBD2	TRBJ2-1	.	TRBV27	CATQRGRSYNEQFF	TGTGCCACCCAGCGGGGACGCTCCTACAATGAGCAGTTCTTC
TRBD2	TRBJ2-1	.	TRBV10-1	CASSELAGAGEQFF	TGCGCCAGCAGTGAGCTAGCGGGAGCGGGTGAGCAGTTCTTC
TRBD2	TRBJ2-3	.	TRBV3-1/TRBV3-2	CASSQGGRGGPLLSRDTQYF	TGTGCCAGCAGCCAAGGTGGGCGGGGGGGCCCCCTTCTTAGCCGCGATACGCAGTATTTT
.	TRBJ2-5	.	TRBV5-1	CASSSPGGSGETQYF	TGCGCCAGCAGCTCCCCTGGTGGGTCCGGGGAGACCCAGTACTTC
TRBD1	TRBJ2-7	.	TRBV9	CASSSRSGTGGYEQYF	TGTGCCAGCAGCTCCCGGTCAGGGACAGGGGGCTACGAGCAGTACTTC
.	TRBJ1-6	.	TRBV5-5	CASSLNSPLHF	TGTGCCAGCAGCCTTAATTCACCCCTCCACTTT
.	TRBJ1-3	.	TRBV28	CASSIRSGNTIYF	TGTGCCAGCAGTATTCGCTCTGGAAACACCATATATTTT
.	TRBJ1-5	.	TRBV19	CASSTAGINIQPQHF	TGTGCCAGTAGTACGGCAGGGATTAATATACAGCCCCAGCATTTT